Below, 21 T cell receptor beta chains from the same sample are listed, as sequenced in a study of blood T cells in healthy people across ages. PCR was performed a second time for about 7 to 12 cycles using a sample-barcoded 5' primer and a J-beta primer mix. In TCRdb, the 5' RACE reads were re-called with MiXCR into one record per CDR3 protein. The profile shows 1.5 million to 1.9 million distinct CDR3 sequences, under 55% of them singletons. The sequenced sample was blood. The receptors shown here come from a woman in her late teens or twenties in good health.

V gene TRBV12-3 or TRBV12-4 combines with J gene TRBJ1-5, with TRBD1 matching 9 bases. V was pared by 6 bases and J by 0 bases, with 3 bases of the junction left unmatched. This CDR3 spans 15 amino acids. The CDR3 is CASRRQGDSNQPQHF. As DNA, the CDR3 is TGTGCCAGCAGAAGACAGGGGGATAGCAATCAGCCCCAGCATTTT.

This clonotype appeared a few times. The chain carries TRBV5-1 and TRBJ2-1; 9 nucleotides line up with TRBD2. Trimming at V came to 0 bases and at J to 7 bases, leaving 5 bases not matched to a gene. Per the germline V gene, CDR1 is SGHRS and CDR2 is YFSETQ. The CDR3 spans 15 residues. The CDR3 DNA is TGCGCCAGCAGCTTGGGACTAGCGGACTCAAATGAGCAGTTCTTC. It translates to CASSLGLADSNEQFF.

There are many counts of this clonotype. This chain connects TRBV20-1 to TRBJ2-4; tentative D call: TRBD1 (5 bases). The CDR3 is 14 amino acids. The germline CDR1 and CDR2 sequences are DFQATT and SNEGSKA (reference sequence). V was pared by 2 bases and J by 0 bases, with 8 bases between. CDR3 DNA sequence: TGCAGTGCTAGACCAGGGTTAGCCAAAAACATTCAGTACTTC. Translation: CSARPGLAKNIQYF.

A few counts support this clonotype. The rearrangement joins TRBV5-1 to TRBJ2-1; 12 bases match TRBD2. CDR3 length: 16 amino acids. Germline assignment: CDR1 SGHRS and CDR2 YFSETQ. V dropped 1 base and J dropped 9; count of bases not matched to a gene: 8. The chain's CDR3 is CASSLPWTSGASEQFF. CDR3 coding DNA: TGCGCCAGCAGCTTGCCTTGGACTAGCGGGGCGAGTGAGCAGTTCTTC.

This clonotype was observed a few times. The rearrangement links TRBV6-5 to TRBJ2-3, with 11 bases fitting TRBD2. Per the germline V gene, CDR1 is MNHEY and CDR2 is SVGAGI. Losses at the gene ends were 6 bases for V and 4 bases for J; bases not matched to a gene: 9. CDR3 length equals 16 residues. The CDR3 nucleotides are TGTGCCAGCAGCCCGACTAGCGGGGCGTCCCCAGATACGCAGTATTTT. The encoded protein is CASSPTSGASPDTQYF.

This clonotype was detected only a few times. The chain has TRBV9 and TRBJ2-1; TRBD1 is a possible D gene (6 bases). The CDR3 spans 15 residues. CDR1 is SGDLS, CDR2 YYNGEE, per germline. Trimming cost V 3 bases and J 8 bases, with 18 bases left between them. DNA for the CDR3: TGTGCCAGCAGCGCCTCGGGACACTACCCCCATGAGCAGTTCTTC. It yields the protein CASSASGHYPHEQFF.

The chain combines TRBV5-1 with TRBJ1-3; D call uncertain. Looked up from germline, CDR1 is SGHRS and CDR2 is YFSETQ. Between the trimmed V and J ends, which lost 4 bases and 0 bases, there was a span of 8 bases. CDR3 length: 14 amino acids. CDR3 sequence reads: CASSVGSSGNTIYF. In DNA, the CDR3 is TGCGCCAGCAGCGTCGGAAGCTCTGGAAACACCATATATTTT.

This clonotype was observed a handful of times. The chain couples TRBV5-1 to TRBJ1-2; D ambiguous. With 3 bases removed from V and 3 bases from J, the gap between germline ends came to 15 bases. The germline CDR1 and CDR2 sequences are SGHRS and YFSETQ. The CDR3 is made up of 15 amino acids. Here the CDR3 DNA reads TGCGCCAGCAGCTACGAGCGGGTCGGCGACTATGGCTACACCTTC. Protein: CASSYERVGDYGYTF.

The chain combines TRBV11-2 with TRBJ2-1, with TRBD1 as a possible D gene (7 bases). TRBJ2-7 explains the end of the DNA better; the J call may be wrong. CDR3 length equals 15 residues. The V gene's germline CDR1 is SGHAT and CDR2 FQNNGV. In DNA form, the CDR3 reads TGTGCCAGCAGCGATCCAGGGGGGCACTACAATGAGCAGTACTTC. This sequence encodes CASSDPGGHYNEQYF.

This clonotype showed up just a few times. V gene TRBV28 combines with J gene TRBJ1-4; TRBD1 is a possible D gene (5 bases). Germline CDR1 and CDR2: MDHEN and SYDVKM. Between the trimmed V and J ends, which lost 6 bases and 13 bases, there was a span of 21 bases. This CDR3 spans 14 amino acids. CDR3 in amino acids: CASSPPGLPSRLFF. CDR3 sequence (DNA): TGTGCCAGCAGCCCGCCGGGGCTGCCCAGTCGACTGTTTTTT. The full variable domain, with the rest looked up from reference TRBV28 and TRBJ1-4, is DVKVTQSSRYLVKRTGEKVFLECVQDMDHENMFWYRQDPGLGLRLIYFSYDVKMKEKGDIPEGYSVSREKKERFSLILESASTNQTSMYLCASSPPGLPSRLFFGSGTQLSVL.

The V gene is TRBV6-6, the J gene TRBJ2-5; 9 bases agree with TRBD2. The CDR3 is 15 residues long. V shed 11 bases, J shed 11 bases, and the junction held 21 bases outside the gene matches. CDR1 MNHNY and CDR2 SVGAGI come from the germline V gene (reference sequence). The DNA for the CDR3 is TGTGCCTGCCTTACTAGCGGGCGGGCTCGTAATGAGCAGTACTTC. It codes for CACLTSGRARNEQYF.

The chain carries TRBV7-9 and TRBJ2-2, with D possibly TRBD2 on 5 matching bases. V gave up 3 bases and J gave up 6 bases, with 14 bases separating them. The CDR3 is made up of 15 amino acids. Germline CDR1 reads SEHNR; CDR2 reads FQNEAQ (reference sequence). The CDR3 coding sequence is TGTGCCAGCAGCTTGTATGGGAGAGGCGCCGGGGAGCTGTTTTTT. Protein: CASSLYGRGAGELFF.

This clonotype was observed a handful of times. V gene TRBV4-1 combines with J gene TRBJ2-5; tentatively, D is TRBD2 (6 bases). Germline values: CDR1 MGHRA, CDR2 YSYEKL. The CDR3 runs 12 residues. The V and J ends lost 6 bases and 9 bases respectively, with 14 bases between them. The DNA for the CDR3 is TGCGCCAGCAGTCCTGACGGGGAGGCCCAGTACTTC. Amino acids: CASSPDGEAQYF.

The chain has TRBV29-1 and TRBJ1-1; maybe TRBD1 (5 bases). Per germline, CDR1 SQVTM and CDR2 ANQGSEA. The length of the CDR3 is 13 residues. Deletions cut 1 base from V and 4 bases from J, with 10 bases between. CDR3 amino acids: CSVEGGVSTEAFF. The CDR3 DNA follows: TGCAGCGTTGAAGGGGGGGTCTCCACTGAAGCTTTCTTT.

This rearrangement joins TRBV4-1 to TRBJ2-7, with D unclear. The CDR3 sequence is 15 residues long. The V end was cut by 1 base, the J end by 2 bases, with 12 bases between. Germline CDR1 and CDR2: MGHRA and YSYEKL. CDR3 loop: CASSQGGSITYEQYF. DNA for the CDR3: TGCGCCAGCAGCCAAGGAGGATCTATCACCTACGAGCAGTACTTC.

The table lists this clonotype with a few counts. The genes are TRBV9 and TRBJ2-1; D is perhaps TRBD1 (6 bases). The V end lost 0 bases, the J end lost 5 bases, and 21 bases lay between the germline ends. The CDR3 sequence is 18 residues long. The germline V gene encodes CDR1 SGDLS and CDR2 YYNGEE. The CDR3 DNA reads TGTGCCAGCAGCGTAGCGTCCGGGACACCGAAGGGCCACAATGAGCAGTTCTTC. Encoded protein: CASSVASGTPKGHNEQFF.

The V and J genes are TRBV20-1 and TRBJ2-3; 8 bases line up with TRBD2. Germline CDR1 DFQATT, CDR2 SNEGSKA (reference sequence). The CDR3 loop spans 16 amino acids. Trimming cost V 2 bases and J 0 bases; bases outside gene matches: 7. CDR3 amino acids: CSARPTSGPSTDTQYF. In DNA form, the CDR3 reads TGCAGTGCTAGACCAACTAGCGGACCTAGCACAGATACGCAGTATTTT.

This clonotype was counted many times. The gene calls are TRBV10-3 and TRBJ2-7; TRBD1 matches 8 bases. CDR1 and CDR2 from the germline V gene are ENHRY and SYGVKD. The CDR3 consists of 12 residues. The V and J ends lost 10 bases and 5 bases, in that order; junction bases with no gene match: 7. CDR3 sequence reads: CATMTGDDEQYF. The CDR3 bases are TGTGCCACGATGACAGGGGACGACGAGCAGTACTTC.

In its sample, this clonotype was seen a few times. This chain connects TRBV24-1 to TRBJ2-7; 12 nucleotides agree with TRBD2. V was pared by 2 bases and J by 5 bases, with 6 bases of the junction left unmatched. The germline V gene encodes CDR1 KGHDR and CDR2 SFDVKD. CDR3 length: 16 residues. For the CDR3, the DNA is TGTGCCACCAGTGATTCTAGCGGGAGGGCAAGGAACGAGCAGTACTTC. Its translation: CATSDSSGRARNEQYF.

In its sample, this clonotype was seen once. CDR3 nucleotides: TGTGCCAGCAGCCAAGATGAAGGACACTCCTACGAGCAGTACTTC. It translates to CASSQDEGHSYEQYF. This rearrangement joins TRBV4-2 to TRBJ2-7, with TRBD1 as a possible D gene (5 bases). Between the trimmed V and J ends, which lost 0 bases and 0 bases, there was a span of 9 bases. The CDR3 is 15 amino acids. CDR1 and CDR2 from the germline V gene are LGHNA and YNFKEQ.

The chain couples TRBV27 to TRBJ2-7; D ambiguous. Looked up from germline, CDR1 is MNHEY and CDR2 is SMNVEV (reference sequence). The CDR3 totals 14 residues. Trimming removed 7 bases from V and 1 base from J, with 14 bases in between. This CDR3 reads CASMGSIYSYEQYF. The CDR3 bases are TGTGCCAGCATGGGCAGCATTTATTCCTACGAGCAGTACTTC.